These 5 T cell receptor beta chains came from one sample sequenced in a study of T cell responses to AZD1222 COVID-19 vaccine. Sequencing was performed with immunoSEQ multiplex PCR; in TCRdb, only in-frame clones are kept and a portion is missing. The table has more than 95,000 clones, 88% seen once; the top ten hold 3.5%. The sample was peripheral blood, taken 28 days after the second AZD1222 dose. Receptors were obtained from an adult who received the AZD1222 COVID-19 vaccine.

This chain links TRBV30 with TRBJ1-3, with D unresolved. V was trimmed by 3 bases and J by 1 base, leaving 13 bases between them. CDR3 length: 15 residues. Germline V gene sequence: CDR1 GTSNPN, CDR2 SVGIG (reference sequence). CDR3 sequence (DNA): TGTGCCTGGAGCCACCCCGAACATTCTGGAAACACCATATATTTT. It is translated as CAWSHPEHSGNTIYF.

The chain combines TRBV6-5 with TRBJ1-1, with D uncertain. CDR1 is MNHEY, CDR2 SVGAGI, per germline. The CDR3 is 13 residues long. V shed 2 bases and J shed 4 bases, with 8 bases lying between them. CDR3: CASSYVEFTEAFF. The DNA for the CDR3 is TGTGCCAGCAGTTACGTGGAATTCACTGAAGCTTTCTTT.

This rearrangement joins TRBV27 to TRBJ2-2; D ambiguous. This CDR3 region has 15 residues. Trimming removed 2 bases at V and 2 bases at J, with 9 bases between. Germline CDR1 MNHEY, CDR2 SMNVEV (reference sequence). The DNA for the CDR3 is TGTGCCAGCAGTTTAGCAGGAGCCAACACCGGGGAGCTGTTTTTT. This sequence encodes CASSLAGANTGELFF.

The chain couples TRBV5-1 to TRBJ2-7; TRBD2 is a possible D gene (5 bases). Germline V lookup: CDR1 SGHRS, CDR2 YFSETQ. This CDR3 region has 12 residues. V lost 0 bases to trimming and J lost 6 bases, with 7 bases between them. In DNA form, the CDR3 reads TGCGCCAGCAGCTTGGGTCGGGGCGAGCAGTACTTC. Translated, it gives CASSLGRGEQYF.

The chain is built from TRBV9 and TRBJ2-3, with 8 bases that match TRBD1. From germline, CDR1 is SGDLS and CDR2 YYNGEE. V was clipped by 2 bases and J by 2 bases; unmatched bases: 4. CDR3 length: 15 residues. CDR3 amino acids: CASSVWDRHTDTQYF. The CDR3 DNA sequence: TGTGCCAGCAGCGTTTGGGACAGGCACACAGATACGCAGTATTTT.